These T cell receptor beta chains were read from a single sample in a study of T cell responses to AZD1222 COVID-19 vaccine. TCRdb's table, derived via immunoSEQ multiplex PCR, lists solely in-frame clones and lacks some. The table has 140,000 to 150,000 clones, roughly nine tenths seen once. This sample comprised peripheral blood, obtained on day 0 of AZD1222 vaccination. The receptors derive from an adult in good health. The CDR3 runs from the conserved cysteine through the conserved F or W. D genes are given only for firm matches. Only some rows state a clone size, as once, few, many or a class for expanded clones.

d_call	j_call	clone_size	v_call	cdr3_nt	cdr3_aa
TRBD1	TRBJ1-5	NA	TRBV2	TGTGCCAGCAGCGGACAGGGGGCTGGTCAGCCCCAGCATTTT	CASSGQGAGQPQHF
NA	TRBJ1-2	NA	TRBV24-1	TGTGCCACCAGTGAAGGACCAGGGGACTATGGCTACACCTTC	CATSEGPGDYGYTF
TRBD1	TRBJ1-5	NA	TRBV30	TGTGCCTGGAGGACAGGGGGGGCGAGCAATCAGCCCCAGCATTTT	CAWRTGGASNQPQHF
TRBD1	TRBJ2-7	NA	TRBV14	TGTGCCAGCAGCCAGAACCCCGGGACAGGGATCCACGAGCAGTACTTC	CASSQNPGTGIHEQYF
NA	TRBJ1-3	NA	TRBV3-1/TRBV3-2	TGTGCCAGCAGCCCCTCTAGTTCTGGAAACACCATATATTTT	CASSPSSSGNTIYF
NA	TRBJ2-7	NA	TRBV5-1	TGCGCCAGCAGCTTGTGGGGTGGTCAGGGGTACGAGCAGTACTTC	CASSLWGGQGYEQYF
NA	TRBJ1-2	NA	TRBV5-4	TGTGCCAGCAGCACGACAGGACATTCCTATGGCTACACCTTC	CASSTTGHSYGYTF
NA	TRBJ2-2	NA	TRBV5-5	TGTGCCAGCAGCTTGGCCCCGATCGGGGAGCTGTTTTTT	CASSLAPIGELFF
NA	TRBJ2-7	few	TRBV18	TGTGCCAGCTCACCCGGCACAGGGCCAAGCGAGCAGTACTTC	CASSPGTGPSEQYF
NA	TRBJ1-2	NA	TRBV2	TGTGCCAGCAATCCAACTGGGGGGGCGCATGGCTACACCTTC	CASNPTGGAHGYTF
TRBD1	TRBJ1-6	NA	TRBV27	TGTGCCAGCAGTTTATCACAGGGGGGTTCACCCCTCCACTTT	CASSLSQGGSPLHF
TRBD1	TRBJ1-3	NA	TRBV7-9	TGTGCCAGCAGCCCGACACAGGGGAGCTCTGGAAACACCATATATTTT	CASSPTQGSSGNTIYF
NA	TRBJ2-1	NA	TRBV9	TGTGCCAGCAGCGTAGCCGGGGGTTACCTTGGCAATGAGCAGTTCTTC	CASSVAGGYLGNEQFF
NA	TRBJ1-2	NA	TRBV6-4	TGTGCCAGCAGTGTCAGGGTTGGCTACACCTTC	CASSVRVGYTF
NA	TRBJ1-6	NA	TRBV5-5	TGTGCCAGCAGCTTCGAGAGCTCCTATAATTCACCCCTCCACTTT	CASSFESSYNSPLHF
NA	TRBJ2-7	NA	TRBV7-8	TGTGCCAGCAGCTCCGGGAATTCATTCTACGAGCAGTACTTC	CASSSGNSFYEQYF
TRBD1	TRBJ2-5	few	TRBV18	TGTGCCAGCTCACCCGACCAGACAGGGGCGCTAGAGACCCAGTACTTC	CASSPDQTGALETQYF
TRBD1	TRBJ1-6	NA	TRBV5-4	TGTGCCAGCAGCCCCTCGGGGGACAGAAGTTCACCCCTCCACTTT	CASSPSGDRSSPLHF
NA	TRBJ2-3	NA	TRBV24-1	TGTGCCACCAGTCCGGGGGGCCCTACGCAGTATTTT	CATSPGGPTQYF
TRBD2	TRBJ2-3	NA	TRBV30	TGTGCCTGGAGATTAGGACTAGGAATGGCAGATACGCAGTATTTT	CAWRLGLGMADTQYF
NA	TRBJ2-7	NA	TRBV12-3/TRBV12-4	TGTGCCAGCAGTTTTAATAGTGGCCACGAGCAGTACTTC	CASSFNSGHEQYF
NA	TRBJ1-2	NA	TRBV2	TGTGCTTTGCGGGGGTGGAATGGCTACACCTTC	CALRGWNGYTF